Detailed here is one T cell receptor (beta chain). These data belong to a study of T cells in Graves' hyperthyroidism and ophthalmopathy. TCR beta CDR3 region amplification was performed from RNA transcripts. First-round RT-PCR of the TCR CDR3 relied on the HTBI primer set. MiXCR, applied by TCRdb to the multiplex PCR reads, yields one record per CDR3 protein. This sample has hundreds of thousands of distinct CDR3 sequences, with approximately 14% found just once. CDR1 SGHDT and CDR2 YYEEEE come from the germline V gene. The CDR3 covers 11 residues. Trimming cost V 2 bases and J 6 bases, with 5 bases left between them.

The sequence was obtained from a woman younger than 35 with Graves' hyperthyroidism. The chain uses TRBV5-6 and TRBJ1-1; the D is unclear. Sequencing was done on a sample of blood. CDR3 nucleotide sequence: TGTGCCAGCAGCTTCGAGCCTGAAGCTTTCTTT. Amino acids: CASSFEPEAFF.